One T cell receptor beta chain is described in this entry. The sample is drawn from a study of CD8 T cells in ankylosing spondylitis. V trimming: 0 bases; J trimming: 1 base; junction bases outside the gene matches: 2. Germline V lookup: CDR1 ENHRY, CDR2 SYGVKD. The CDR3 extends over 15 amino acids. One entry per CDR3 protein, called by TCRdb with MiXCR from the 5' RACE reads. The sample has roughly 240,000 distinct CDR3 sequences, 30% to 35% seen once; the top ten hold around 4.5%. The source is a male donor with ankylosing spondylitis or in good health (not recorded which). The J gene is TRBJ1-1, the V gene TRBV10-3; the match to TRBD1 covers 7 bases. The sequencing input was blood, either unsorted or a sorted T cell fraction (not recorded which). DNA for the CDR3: TGTGCCATCAGTGAGTCGGACAGGCCGAACACTGAAGCTTTCTTT. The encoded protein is CAISESDRPNTEAFF.